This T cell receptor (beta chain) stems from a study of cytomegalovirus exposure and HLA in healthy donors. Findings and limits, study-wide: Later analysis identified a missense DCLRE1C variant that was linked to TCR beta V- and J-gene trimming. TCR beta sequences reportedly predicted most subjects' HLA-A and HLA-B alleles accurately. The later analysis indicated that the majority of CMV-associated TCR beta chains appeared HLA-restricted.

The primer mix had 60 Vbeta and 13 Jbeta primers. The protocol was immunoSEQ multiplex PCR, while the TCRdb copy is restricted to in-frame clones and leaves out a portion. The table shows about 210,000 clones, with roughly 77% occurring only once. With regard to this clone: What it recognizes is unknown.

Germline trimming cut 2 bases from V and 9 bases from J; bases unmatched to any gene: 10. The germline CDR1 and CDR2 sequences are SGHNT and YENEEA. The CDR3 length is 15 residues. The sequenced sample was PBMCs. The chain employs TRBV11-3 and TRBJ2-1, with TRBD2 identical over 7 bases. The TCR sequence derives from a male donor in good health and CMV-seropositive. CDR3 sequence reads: CASSLPAGSFGEQFF. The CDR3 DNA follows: TGTGCCAGCAGCTTACCAGCGGGGAGCTTCGGTGAGCAGTTCTTC. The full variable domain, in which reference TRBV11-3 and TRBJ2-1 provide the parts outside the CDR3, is EAGVVQSPRYKIIEKKQPVAFWCNPISGHNTLYWYLQNLGQGPELLIRYENEEAVDDSQLPKDRFSAERLKGVDSTLKIQPAELGDSAVYLCASSLPAGSFGEQFFGPGTRLTVL.